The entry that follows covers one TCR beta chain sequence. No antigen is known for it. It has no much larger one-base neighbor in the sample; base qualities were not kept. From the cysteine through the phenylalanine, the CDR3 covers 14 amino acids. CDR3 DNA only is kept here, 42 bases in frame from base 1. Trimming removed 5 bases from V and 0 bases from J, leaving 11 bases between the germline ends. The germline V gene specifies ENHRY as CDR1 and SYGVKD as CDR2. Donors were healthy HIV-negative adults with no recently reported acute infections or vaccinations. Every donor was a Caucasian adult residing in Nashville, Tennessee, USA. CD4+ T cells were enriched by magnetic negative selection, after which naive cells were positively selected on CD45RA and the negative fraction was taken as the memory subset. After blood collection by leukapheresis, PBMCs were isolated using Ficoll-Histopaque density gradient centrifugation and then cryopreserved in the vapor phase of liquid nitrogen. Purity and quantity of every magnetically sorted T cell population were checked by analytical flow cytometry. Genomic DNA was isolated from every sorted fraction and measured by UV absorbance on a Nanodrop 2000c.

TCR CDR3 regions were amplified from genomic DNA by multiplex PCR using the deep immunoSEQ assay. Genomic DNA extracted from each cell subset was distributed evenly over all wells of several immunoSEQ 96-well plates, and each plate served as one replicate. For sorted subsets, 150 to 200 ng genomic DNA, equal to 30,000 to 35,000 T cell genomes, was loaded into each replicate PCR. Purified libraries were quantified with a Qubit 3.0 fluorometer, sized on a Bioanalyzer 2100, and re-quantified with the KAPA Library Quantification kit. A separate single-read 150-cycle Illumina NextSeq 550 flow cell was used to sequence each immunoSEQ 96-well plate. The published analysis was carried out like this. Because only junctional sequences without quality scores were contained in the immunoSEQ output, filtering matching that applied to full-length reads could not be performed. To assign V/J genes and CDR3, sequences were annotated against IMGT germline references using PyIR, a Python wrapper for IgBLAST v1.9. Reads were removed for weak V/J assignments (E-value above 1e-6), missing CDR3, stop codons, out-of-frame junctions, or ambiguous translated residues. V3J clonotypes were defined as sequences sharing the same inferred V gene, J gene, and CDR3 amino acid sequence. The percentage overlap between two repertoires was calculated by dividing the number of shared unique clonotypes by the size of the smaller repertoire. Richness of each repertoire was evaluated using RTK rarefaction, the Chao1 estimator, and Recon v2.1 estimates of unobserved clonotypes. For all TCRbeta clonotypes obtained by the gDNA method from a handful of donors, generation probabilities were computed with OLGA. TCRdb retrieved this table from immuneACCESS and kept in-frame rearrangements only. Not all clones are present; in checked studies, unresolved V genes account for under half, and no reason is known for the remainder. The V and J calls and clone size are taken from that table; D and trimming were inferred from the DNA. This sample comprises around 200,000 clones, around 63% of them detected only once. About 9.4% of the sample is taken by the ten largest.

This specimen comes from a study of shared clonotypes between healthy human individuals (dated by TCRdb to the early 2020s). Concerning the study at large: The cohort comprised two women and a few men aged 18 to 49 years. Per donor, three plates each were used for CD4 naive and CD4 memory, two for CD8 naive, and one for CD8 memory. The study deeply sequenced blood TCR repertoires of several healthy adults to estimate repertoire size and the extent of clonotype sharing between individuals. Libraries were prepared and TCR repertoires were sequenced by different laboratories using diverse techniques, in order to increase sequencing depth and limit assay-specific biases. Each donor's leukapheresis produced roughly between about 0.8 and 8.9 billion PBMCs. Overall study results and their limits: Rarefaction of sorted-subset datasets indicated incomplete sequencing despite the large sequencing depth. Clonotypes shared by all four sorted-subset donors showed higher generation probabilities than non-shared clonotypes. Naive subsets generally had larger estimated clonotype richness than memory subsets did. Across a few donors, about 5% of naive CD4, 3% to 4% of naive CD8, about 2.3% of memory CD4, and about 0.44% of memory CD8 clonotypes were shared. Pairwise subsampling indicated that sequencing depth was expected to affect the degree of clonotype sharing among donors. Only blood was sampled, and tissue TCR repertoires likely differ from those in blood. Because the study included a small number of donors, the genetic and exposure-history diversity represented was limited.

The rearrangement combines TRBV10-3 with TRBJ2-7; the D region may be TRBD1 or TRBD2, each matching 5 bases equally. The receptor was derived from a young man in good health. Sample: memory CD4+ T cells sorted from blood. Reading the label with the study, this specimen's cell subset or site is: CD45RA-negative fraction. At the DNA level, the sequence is TGTGCCATCAGTCGGGACCCGCACTCCTACGAGCAGTACTTC. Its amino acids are CAISRDPHSYEQYF.